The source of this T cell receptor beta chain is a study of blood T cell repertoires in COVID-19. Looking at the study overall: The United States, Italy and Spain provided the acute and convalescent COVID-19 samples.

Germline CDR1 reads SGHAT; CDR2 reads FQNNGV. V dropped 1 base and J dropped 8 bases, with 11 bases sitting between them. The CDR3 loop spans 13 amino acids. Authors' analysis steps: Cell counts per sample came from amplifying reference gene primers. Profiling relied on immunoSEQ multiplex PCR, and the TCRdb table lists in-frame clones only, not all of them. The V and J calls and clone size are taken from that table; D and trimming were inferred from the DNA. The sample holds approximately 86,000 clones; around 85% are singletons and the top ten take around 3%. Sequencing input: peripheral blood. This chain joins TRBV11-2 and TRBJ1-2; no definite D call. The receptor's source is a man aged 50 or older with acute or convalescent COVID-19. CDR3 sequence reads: CASSLVGVVGYTF. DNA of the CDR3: TGTGCCAGCAGCTTAGTAGGAGTTGTGGGCTACACCTTC.